This T cell receptor beta chain was retrieved from a study of blood T cell repertoires in COVID-19. Whole-study context: Both acute and convalescent COVID-19 samples were obtained from the United States, Italy and Spain. PBMCs, B-cell-depleted T cells, or T cells provided the cDNA or gDNA that made up the material.

Germline CDR1 reads KGHDR; CDR2 reads SFDVKD. V shed 9 bases and J shed 1 base, with 21 bases lying between them. The CDR3 totals 17 residues. Original methodology: It was from reference gene primer amplification that nucleated cell counts were estimated. Data came from immunoSEQ multiplex PCR; TCRdb stores just in-frame clones and leaves some out. V and J calls and clone size are as listed in that table; D and trimming were resolved from the DNA. Here the sample spans 55,000 to 70,000 clones, roughly 91% being singletons. Input material: peripheral blood. The TCR was taken from a woman between 18 and 29 years old with acute or convalescent COVID-19. The rearrangement links TRBV24-1 to TRBJ2-1, with D unclear. This CDR3 reads CATPKRKEQASYNEQFF. In nucleotides, the CDR3 is TGTGCCACCCCAAAAAGGAAGGAGCAAGCGTCCTACAATGAGCAGTTCTTC.